This T cell receptor (beta chain) emerged from a study of cytomegalovirus exposure and HLA in healthy donors. For the study at large: According to later analysis, the same platform produced the 130 or so validation and several hundred first-cohort repertoires. Overall study findings and caveats: Researchers catalogued roughly 150 TCR beta chains as cytomegalovirus-associated.

Profiled with immunoSEQ multiplex PCR; TCRdb holds only in-frame clones, not every one. The data show about 120,000 clones, with approximately 90% seen just once and around 6% held by the top ten. CDR1 and CDR2 from the germline V gene are LGHNA and YSLEER. With 0 bases removed from V and 3 bases from J, the gap between germline ends came to 13 bases. The CDR3 runs 16 residues. In regard to this clone: Its antigen is unknown.

The V gene is TRBV4-3, the J gene TRBJ2-3; no definite D call. The clonotype was recovered from a woman between 18 and 29 years old in good health and CMV-seropositive. Sequenced: PBMCs. The CDR3: CASSQEPRLPTDTQYF. The DNA for the CDR3 is TGCGCCAGCAGCCAAGAACCTAGATTACCGACAGATACGCAGTATTTT.